A selection of T cell receptor beta chains follows, all from one sample in a study of T cells in Graves' hyperthyroidism and ophthalmopathy. MiXCR, run by TCRdb on the multiplex PCR reads, gives a single entry per CDR3 protein. The repertoire includes 300,000 to 500,000 distinct CDR3 sequences, 15% of them detected once, and roughly 33% sits in the top ten. Material for sequencing was blood. These receptors came from a woman between 25 and 40 years old with Graves' hyperthyroidism. The CDR3 runs from the conserved cysteine through the conserved F or W. A D gene is named only where the DNA matches it firmly. Rows may omit the clone size; those that give it use once, few, many or a size class.

V gene: TRBV10-3
J gene: TRBJ2-7
CDR3 length: 15
D gene: NA
clone size: few
CDR3 protein: CAISATGGESYEQYF
CDR3 DNA: TGTGCCATCAGTGCTACCGGGGGTGAATCCTACGAGCAGTACTTC

V gene: TRBV28
J gene: TRBJ2-1
CDR3 length: 16
D gene: TRBD2
clone size: NA
CDR3 protein: CASSLPSGRARNEQFF
CDR3 DNA: TGTGCCAGCAGTTTACCTAGCGGGAGGGCCAGGAATGAGCAGTTCTTC

V gene: TRBV7-9
J gene: TRBJ1-1
CDR3 length: 14
D gene: TRBD1
clone size: many
CDR3 protein: CASWRGQGDTEAFF
CDR3 DNA: TGTGCCAGCTGGAGGGGACAGGGGGACACTGAAGCTTTCTTT

V gene: TRBV27
J gene: TRBJ1-5
CDR3 length: 15
D gene: NA
clone size: NA
CDR3 protein: CASSLGSSPNQPQHF
CDR3 DNA: TGTGCCAGCAGTTTAGGCAGTTCACCCAATCAGCCCCAGCATTTT

V gene: TRBV10-2
J gene: TRBJ2-2
CDR3 length: 16
D gene: NA
clone size: few
CDR3 protein: CASKGGQRGNTGELFF
CDR3 DNA: TGCGCCAGCAAGGGGGGTCAGCGGGGGAACACCGGGGAGCTGTTTTTT

V gene: TRBV6-2/TRBV6-3
J gene: TRBJ2-5
CDR3 length: 17
D gene: TRBD2
clone size: many
CDR3 protein: CASSYYAGGRNKETQYF
CDR3 DNA: TGTGCCAGCAGTTACTATGCGGGAGGCCGAAATAAAGAGACCCAGTACTTC

V gene: TRBV11-3
J gene: TRBJ1-5
CDR3 length: 18
D gene: NA
clone size: many
CDR3 protein: CASSLGTPRAFINQPQHF
CDR3 DNA: TGTGCCAGCAGCTTGGGCACGCCAAGAGCATTTATAAATCAGCCCCAGCATTTT

V gene: TRBV5-1
J gene: TRBJ2-5
CDR3 length: 17
D gene: TRBD2
clone size: few
CDR3 protein: CASSLGLAALIQETQYF
CDR3 DNA: TGCGCCAGCAGCCTGGGACTAGCGGCGTTAATACAAGAGACCCAGTACTTC

V gene: TRBV30
J gene: TRBJ2-1
CDR3 length: 15
D gene: NA
clone size: many
CDR3 protein: CAWSVRPLIRDEQFF
CDR3 DNA: TGTGCCTGGAGTGTACGTCCTCTAATTCGGGATGAGCAGTTCTTC

V gene: TRBV18
J gene: TRBJ2-1
CDR3 length: 12
D gene: NA
clone size: few
CDR3 protein: CASSSKTDEQFF
CDR3 DNA: TGTGCCAGCTCATCAAAAACCGATGAGCAGTTCTTC

V gene: TRBV20-1
J gene: TRBJ2-7
CDR3 length: 11
D gene: NA
clone size: many
CDR3 protein: CSAEQGYEQYF
CDR3 DNA: TGCAGTGCTGAACAGGGATACGAGCAGTACTTC

V gene: TRBV11-2
J gene: TRBJ2-7
CDR3 length: 17
D gene: TRBD2
clone size: many
CDR3 protein: CASSLTSLAGVSSEQYF
CDR3 DNA: TGTGCCAGCAGCTTGACGAGTCTAGCGGGAGTTAGTAGCGAGCAGTACTTC

V gene: TRBV24-1
J gene: TRBJ2-4
CDR3 length: 14
D gene: NA
clone size: NA
CDR3 protein: CATDGRGRENIQYF
CDR3 DNA: TGTGCCACAGACGGACGAGGAAGGGAAAACATTCAGTACTTC

V gene: TRBV12-3/TRBV12-4
J gene: TRBJ1-5
CDR3 length: 17
D gene: NA
clone size: few
CDR3 protein: CASSFISGHRSNQPQHF
CDR3 DNA: TGTGCCAGCAGTTTTATTTCGGGACACCGGAGCAATCAGCCCCAGCATTTT

V gene: TRBV20-1
J gene: TRBJ2-1
CDR3 length: 14
D gene: NA
clone size: NA
CDR3 protein: CSARDPGGRNEQFF
CDR3 DNA: TGCAGTGCTAGAGATCCCGGGGGTCGGAATGAGCAGTTCTTC

V gene: TRBV25-1
J gene: TRBJ2-1
CDR3 length: 17
D gene: NA
clone size: NA
CDR3 protein: CASSGAPTGGANNEQFF
CDR3 DNA: TGTGCCAGCAGCGGCGCCCCCACAGGGGGGGCAAACAATGAGCAGTTCTTC

V gene: TRBV10-3
J gene: TRBJ2-3
CDR3 length: 14
D gene: TRBD2
clone size: NA
CDR3 protein: CAIGTSGRLDTQYF
CDR3 DNA: TGTGCCATCGGTACTAGCGGGAGGTTAGATACGCAGTATTTT

V gene: TRBV18
J gene: TRBJ1-2
CDR3 length: 14
D gene: NA
clone size: many
CDR3 protein: CASSPRGVQYGYTF
CDR3 DNA: TGTGCCAGCTCACCACGCGGGGTCCAGTATGGCTACACCTTC

V gene: TRBV19
J gene: TRBJ2-2
CDR3 length: 12
D gene: NA
clone size: NA
CDR3 protein: CASSIWDGELFF
CDR3 DNA: TGTGCCAGTAGTATATGGGACGGGGAGCTGTTTTTT

V gene: TRBV7-9
J gene: TRBJ1-2
CDR3 length: 15
D gene: NA
clone size: many
CDR3 protein: CASSVTDGIDDGYTF
CDR3 DNA: TGTGCCAGCAGCGTAACGGACGGAATTGACGATGGCTACACCTTC

V gene: TRBV29-1
J gene: TRBJ1-1
CDR3 length: 11
D gene: NA
clone size: few
CDR3 protein: CSVARDTEAFF
CDR3 DNA: TGCAGCGTTGCGCGCGACACTGAAGCTTTCTTT

V gene: TRBV7-2
J gene: TRBJ1-2
CDR3 length: 17
D gene: NA
clone size: few
CDR3 protein: CASSSLRSRTGFGGYTF
CDR3 DNA: TGTGCCAGCAGCTCCCTTAGATCGCGCACTGGATTTGGTGGCTACACCTTC

V gene: TRBV19
J gene: TRBJ2-3
CDR3 length: 15
D gene: NA
clone size: few
CDR3 protein: CASSMMRYSTDTQYF
CDR3 DNA: TGTGCCAGTAGTATGATGCGGTACTCCACAGATACGCAGTATTTT

V gene: TRBV18
J gene: TRBJ1-5
CDR3 length: 16
D gene: TRBD1
clone size: few
CDR3 protein: CASSREGATGIQPQHF
CDR3 DNA: TGTGCCAGCTCACGTGAGGGGGCGACGGGAATACAGCCCCAGCATTTT

V gene: TRBV6-2/TRBV6-3
J gene: TRBJ1-1
CDR3 length: 15
D gene: TRBD1
clone size: few
CDR3 protein: CASSGQGAWNTEAFF
CDR3 DNA: TGTGCCAGCAGCGGACAGGGGGCTTGGAACACTGAAGCTTTCTTT

V gene: TRBV24-1
J gene: TRBJ1-5
CDR3 length: 14
D gene: NA
clone size: NA
CDR3 protein: CATSGGNGNQPQHF
CDR3 DNA: TGTGCCACCAGTGGAGGGAATGGCAATCAGCCCCAGCATTTT

V gene: TRBV6-1
J gene: TRBJ1-5
CDR3 length: 15
D gene: TRBD1
clone size: few
CDR3 protein: CASRTLQGAVEPQHF
CDR3 DNA: TGTGCCAGCAGAACCTTACAGGGGGCGGTGGAGCCCCAGCATTTT

V gene: TRBV4-1
J gene: TRBJ2-3
CDR3 length: 13
D gene: NA
clone size: many
CDR3 protein: CASSQLGTDTQYF
CDR3 DNA: TGTGCCAGCAGCCAACTGGGCACAGATACGCAGTATTTT

V gene: TRBV6-5
J gene: TRBJ2-7
CDR3 length: 15
D gene: TRBD2
clone size: many
CDR3 protein: CASSYIASGSYEQYF
CDR3 DNA: TGTGCCAGCAGTTACATAGCTAGCGGGAGCTACGAGCAGTACTTC

V gene: TRBV28
J gene: TRBJ1-5
CDR3 length: 17
D gene: NA
clone size: many
CDR3 protein: CASSYPNRVRSNQPQHF
CDR3 DNA: TGTGCCAGCAGTTACCCAAACAGGGTTAGGAGCAATCAGCCCCAGCATTTT

V gene: TRBV11-2
J gene: TRBJ2-1
CDR3 length: 12
D gene: NA
clone size: many
CDR3 protein: CASSYPGDEQFF
CDR3 DNA: TGTGCCAGCAGCTACCCGGGGGATGAGCAGTTCTTC

V gene: TRBV5-1
J gene: TRBJ2-6
CDR3 length: 15
D gene: NA
clone size: few
CDR3 protein: CASSAQLSGANVLTF
CDR3 DNA: TGCGCCAGCAGCGCGCAACTCTCTGGGGCCAACGTCCTGACTTTC

V gene: TRBV5-8
J gene: TRBJ2-5
CDR3 length: 16
D gene: TRBD2
clone size: NA
CDR3 protein: CASSLGAGAGLETQYF
CDR3 DNA: TGTGCCAGCAGCTTGGGGGCGGGAGCAGGTTTAGAGACCCAGTACTTC

V gene: TRBV11-2
J gene: TRBJ1-2
CDR3 length: 15
D gene: NA
clone size: many
CDR3 protein: CASKLYGAPNYGYTF
CDR3 DNA: TGTGCCAGCAAATTGTACGGGGCCCCCAACTATGGCTACACCTTC

V gene: TRBV28
J gene: TRBJ1-2
CDR3 length: 15
D gene: TRBD1
clone size: many
CDR3 protein: CATMGQGFDDYGYTF
CDR3 DNA: TGTGCCACCATGGGACAGGGGTTCGATGACTATGGCTACACCTTC

V gene: TRBV7-9
J gene: TRBJ2-3
CDR3 length: 14
D gene: NA
clone size: many
CDR3 protein: CASSLPGDADTQYF
CDR3 DNA: TGTGCCAGCAGCTTACCAGGGGATGCAGATACGCAGTATTTT

V gene: TRBV7-2
J gene: TRBJ2-7
CDR3 length: 15
D gene: TRBD2
clone size: NA
CDR3 protein: CASSVAGARNYEQYF
CDR3 DNA: TGTGCCAGCAGCGTAGCGGGGGCTAGGAACTACGAGCAGTACTTC

V gene: TRBV6-1
J gene: TRBJ2-6
CDR3 length: 17
D gene: NA
clone size: NA
CDR3 protein: CASSDWGRYSGANVLTF
CDR3 DNA: TGTGCCAGCAGTGATTGGGGCCGCTACTCTGGGGCCAACGTCCTGACTTTC

V gene: TRBV7-7
J gene: TRBJ2-5
CDR3 length: 14
D gene: NA
clone size: many
CDR3 protein: CASSPPSGVQTQYF
CDR3 DNA: TGTGCTAGCAGCCCCCCCTCCGGGGTGCAGACCCAGTACTTC

V gene: TRBV12-3/TRBV12-4
J gene: TRBJ2-7
CDR3 length: 17
D gene: TRBD2
clone size: many
CDR3 protein: CASSFSTSGRALYEQYF
CDR3 DNA: TGTGCCAGCAGTTTTTCGACTAGCGGGAGGGCTTTGTACGAGCAGTACTTC

V gene: TRBV5-1
J gene: TRBJ2-1
CDR3 length: 17
D gene: TRBD2
clone size: many
CDR3 protein: CASSSGTSGSLWDEQFF
CDR3 DNA: TGCGCCAGCAGCTCTGGGACTAGCGGGTCCCTCTGGGATGAGCAGTTCTTC

V gene: TRBV9
J gene: TRBJ2-1
CDR3 length: 12
D gene: TRBD2
clone size: once
CDR3 protein: CASSVSGREQFF
CDR3 DNA: TGTGCCAGCAGCGTGAGCGGGAGGGAGCAGTTCTTC

V gene: TRBV16
J gene: TRBJ1-3
CDR3 length: 14
D gene: NA
clone size: NA
CDR3 protein: CASSLNTLGNTIYF
CDR3 DNA: TGTGCCAGCAGCCTCAACACCCTTGGAAACACCATATATTTT